This TCR beta chain was found in a study of cytomegalovirus exposure and HLA in healthy donors. The PCR was carried out with 60 Vbeta primers and 13 Jbeta primers. Produced via immunoSEQ multiplex PCR; TCRdb's table is partial and in-frame only. The repertoire holds 180,000 or so clones, with 80% as singletons. Overall study results and limits: Earlier results showed most TCR beta V segments being productive about 90% or about 30% of the time.

CDR1 SQVTM and CDR2 ANQGSEA come from the germline V gene. Trimming took off 7 bases at V and 5 bases at J, with 14 bases between the two ends. The CDR3 sequence is 13 residues long. A note on this clone: Its target is unknown.

This chain joins TRBV29-1 and TRBJ2-2; D may be TRBD2 (6 bases). The sample taken for sequencing was PBMCs. This TCR was recovered from a woman younger than 45 in good health and CMV-seronegative. The CDR3 DNA reads TGCAGCGCTGGGACTTATCAAACCGGGGAGCTGTTTTTT. Translated: CSAGTYQTGELFF.